The 7 T cell receptor beta chains given below trace back to one sample, sequenced in a study of fetal regulatory T cell absence and autoimmunity. Generated by immunoSEQ multiplex PCR, the TCRdb table keeps only in-frame clones and is missing some. The table includes approximately 46,000 clones, roughly 80% detected once. The specimen sequenced was cord blood. The receptors stem from a newborn boy with IPEX syndrome.

The CDR3 region is CASSLRAGEDWQPQHF. In nucleotides, the CDR3 is TGTGCCAGCAGCCTAAGGGCAGGGGAAGACTGGCAGCCCCAGCATTTT. The chain recombines TRBV7-6 with TRBJ1-5; TRBD1 might be the D (6 bases). The CDR3 spans 16 residues. V shed 5 bases and J shed 7 bases, with 21 bases lying between them. In germline, CDR1 is SGHVS, CDR2 FNYEAQ.

This clone showed up just a few times. The chain couples TRBV6-1 to TRBJ2-7; D is ambiguous. Germline V gene sequence: CDR1 MNHNS, CDR2 SASEGT. The CDR3 loop spans 16 amino acids. The germline V and J ends were trimmed by 2 bases and 3 bases, with 17 bases remaining between them. CDR3 nucleotides: TGTGCCAGCAGTGAAAGGTACCCCGGTCTACTCTACGAGCAGTACTTC. Its protein product is CASSERYPGLLYEQYF.

The chain uses TRBV6-5 and TRBJ1-1; D is undetermined. V was cut by 6 bases and J by 2 bases, with 7 bases left in between. The length of the CDR3 is 12 residues. Per germline, CDR1 MNHEY and CDR2 SVGAGI. Here the CDR3 reads CASSRGNTEAFF. CDR3 DNA sequence: TGTGCCAGCAGCCGGGGTAACACTGAAGCTTTCTTT.

In its sample, this clone was seen once. The CDR3 loop reads CASSQEHNTLETQYF. The DNA for the CDR3 is TGCGCCAGCAGCCAAGAACACAATACCTTGGAGACCCAGTACTTC. The chain is built from TRBV4-1 and TRBJ2-5; no definite D call. Trimming removed 0 bases from V and 5 bases from J, with 13 bases in between. The CDR3 contains 15 residues. Germline V CDR1 and CDR2: MGHRA, YSYEKL.

This clone has more than one count but fewer than ten. The chain carries TRBV2 and TRBJ1-5; D call uncertain. The germline V and J ends were trimmed by 7 bases and 3 bases, with 7 bases remaining between them. The CDR3 contains 12 residues. Germline V CDR1 and CDR2: SNHLY, FYNNEI. CDR3 region: CASKTHNQPQHF. For the CDR3, the DNA is TGTGCCAGCAAAACCCACAATCAGCCCCAGCATTTT.

This clone appeared once. J is TRBJ2-1 and V is TRBV2; 7 positions match TRBD1. The CDR3 covers 15 residues. From germline, CDR1 is SNHLY and CDR2 FYNNEI. The V segment lost 9 bases and the J segment 4 bases; nucleotides outside the gene matches: 12. The CDR3: CASLIRAGGYNEQFF. The CDR3 coding sequence is TGTGCCAGTCTTATACGGGCAGGGGGATACAATGAGCAGTTCTTC. Supplemented by reference TRBV2 and TRBJ2-1, the full variable domain reads EPEVTQTPSHQVTQMGQEVILRCVPISNHLYFYWYRQILGQKVEFLVSFYNNEISEKSEIFDDQFSVERPDGSNFTLKIRSTKLEDSAMYFCASLIRAGGYNEQFFGPGTRLTVL.

The V call is TRBV10-3, the J call TRBJ1-3; D gene uncertain. The CDR3 is made up of 13 amino acids. V gave up 0 bases and J gave up 4 bases, with 4 bases separating them. Germline V gives CDR1 ENHRY, CDR2 SYGVKD. In DNA, the CDR3 is TGTGCCATCAGTGAGTCGTACGGAAACACCATATATTTT. Encoded protein: CAISESYGNTIYF.